Each of the 5 T cell receptor beta chains below was sequenced from the same sample in a study of blood T cell repertoires in COVID-19. The data were produced by immunoSEQ multiplex PCR, yet TCRdb's version contains in-frame clones alone and is incomplete. The data show 300,000 to 400,000 clones, roughly 88% seen once. Material: peripheral blood. The receptor source for this set is a woman aged 25-40 years with COVID-19, enrolled during active disease.

The V and J genes are TRBV18 and TRBJ2-1; no clear D. Per germline, CDR1 KGHSH and CDR2 LQKENI. This CDR3 contains 14 residues. V lost 1 base to trimming and J lost 10 bases, with 14 bases between them. The CDR3 coding sequence is TGTGCCAGCTCACCACAAGCCAGGAATCACGAGCAGTTCTTC. Translated: CASSPQARNHEQFF. Filled out from reference TRBV18 and TRBJ2-1, the complete variable domain reads NAGVMQNPRHLVRRRGQEARLRCSPMKGHSHVYWYRQLPEEGLKFMVYLQKENIIDESGMPKERFSAEFPKEGPSILRIQQVVRGDSAAYFCASSPQARNHEQFFGPGTRLTVL.

This rearrangement joins TRBV10-2 to TRBJ1-1; D might be TRBD1 (5 bases). V was cut by 0 bases and J by 12 bases, with 17 bases left in between. Germline V CDR1 and CDR2: WSHSY, SAAADI. The CDR3 extends over 14 amino acids. CDR3 nucleotides: TGCGCCAGCAGTGAGTCAGGGGCCGGTGGCCTGACTTTCTTT. It specifies CASSESGAGGLTFF.

The chain employs TRBV5-4 and TRBJ1-4, with D perhaps TRBD1 (5 bases). Germline V lookup: CDR1 SGHNT, CDR2 YYREEE (reference sequence). This CDR3 contains 15 residues. The V end was cut by 0 bases, the J end by 12 bases, with 18 bases between. CDR3 loop: CASSLDGGGGRELFF. The CDR3 coding sequence is TGTGCCAGCAGCTTGGACGGCGGTGGGGGGAGGGAACTGTTTTTT.

This rearrangement joins TRBV15 to TRBJ2-1, with a weak D call TRBD2 (7 bases). This CDR3 spans 13 amino acids. The ends were cut back, 5 bases at V and 10 bases at J, with 15 bases in the middle. Per the germline V gene, CDR1 is LNHNV and CDR2 is YYDKDF (reference sequence). CDR3 DNA sequence: TGTGCCACCAGCCGGATCACGGGGGGCGAGCAGTTCTTC. Translating it yields CATSRITGGEQFF.

V is TRBV4-3 and J is TRBJ1-2; D is undetermined. Looked up from germline, CDR1 is LGHNA and CDR2 is YSLEER. The CDR3 is 18 residues long. The V gene lost 0 bases and the J gene lost 1 base, with 18 bases spanning the gap. The CDR3 sequence is CASSQELYRSDGNYGYTF. The CDR3 nucleotides read TGCGCCAGCAGCCAAGAGTTGTATAGAAGCGACGGTAACTATGGCTACACCTTC.